Below, one TCR beta chain is given with its context. The target antigen is unknown. The germline gives CDR1 SGHVS, CDR2 FQNEAQ. Trimming removed 8 bases from V and 6 bases from J, with 19 bases in between. CDR3 length: 14 amino acids. The data are from a study of shared clonotypes between healthy human individuals. Study in general: Three plates were used per donor for CD4 naive, three for CD4 memory, two for CD8 naive and one for CD8 memory. Broader study findings: When compared with the clonotypes that were shared by all four sorted-subset donors, the non-shared clonotypes turned out to have lower generation probabilities. On the whole, naive subsets had larger estimated richness than memory subsets had.

Sorted-subset replicate PCRs used 200 ng of genomic DNA. This amount corresponded to 33,000 or so T cell genomes. Assay used: immunoSEQ multiplex PCR; TCRdb lists only in-frame clones, some missing. The repertoire consists of about 680,000 clones, with around four fifths occurring once and the leading ten covering around 2%. The sample was memory CD4+ T cells sorted from blood. As to subset: CD45RA-negative fraction. This chain joins TRBV7-8 and TRBJ1-2, with a tentative D call TRBD1 (5 bases). The receptor was derived from a woman aged 25 to 45 in good health. In DNA, the CDR3 is TGTGCCAGCCGCCTGTTGGGGCAGGGAGATGGCTACACCTTC. Its protein product is CASRLLGQGDGYTF.